The 23 T cell receptor beta chains below all came from one sample that was sequenced in a study of shared clonotypes between healthy human individuals. Libraries were prepared by immunoSEQ multiplex PCR; TCRdb keeps only in-frame clonotypes and omits some of them. This sample has some 510,000 clones, with approximately 79% found just once. Sequencing was performed on PBMCs. Receptors were obtained from a woman aged 40-49 years in good health. Some clones in this sample may be carry-over from other donors' samples.

J is TRBJ1-2 and V is TRBV30; tentatively, D is TRBD1 (5 bases). This CDR3 comprises 14 residues. Germline V lookup: CDR1 GTSNPN, CDR2 SVGIG (reference sequence). The germline V and J ends were trimmed by 0 bases and 4 bases, with 12 bases remaining between them. The CDR3 reads CAWSVRRGGYGYTF. CDR3 coding DNA: TGTGCCTGGAGTGTACGACGCGGGGGCTATGGCTACACCTTC.

The rearrangement uses TRBV7-3 and TRBJ2-1; 9 bases are shared with TRBD2. After removal of 2 bases from V and 5 bases from J, the junction contained 10 bases not matched to a gene. This CDR3 has 17 residues. Germline CDR1 is SGHTA and CDR2 is FQGTGA. CDR3 sequence: CASSLLGGRVGDNEQFF. The CDR3 DNA is TGTGCCAGCAGCTTATTAGGCGGGAGGGTTGGTGACAATGAGCAGTTCTTC. The full variable domain, its missing parts supplied by reference TRBV7-3 and TRBJ2-1, is GAGVSQTPSNKVTEKGKYVELRCDPISGHTALYWYRQSLGQGPEFLIYFQGTGAADDSGLPNDRFFAVRPEGSVSTLKIQRTERGDSAVYLCASSLLGGRVGDNEQFFGPGTRLTVL.

This chain uses TRBV7-2 with TRBJ2-1; D is unresolved. Trimming stripped 2 bases from V and 10 bases from J, with 6 bases between. The CDR3 sequence is 11 residues long. Germline CDR1 is SGHTA and CDR2 is FQGNSA. For the CDR3, the DNA is TGTGCCAGCAGCTTACAGTGGGAGCAGTTCTTC. It encodes CASSLQWEQFF.

This clone was seen a few times. V and J are TRBV27 and TRBJ2-7; 7 bases are a match to TRBD2. This CDR3 comprises 15 residues. CDR1 is MNHEY and CDR2 is SMNVEV in the germline V gene (reference sequence). Trimming at V came to 4 bases and at J to 4 bases, leaving 10 bases not matched to a gene. The CDR3 spells CASSSSGELAYEQYF. CDR3 coding DNA: TGTGCCAGCAGTTCAAGCGGGGAGTTGGCATACGAGCAGTACTTC.

This chain links TRBV18 with TRBJ1-1; TRBD1 agrees at 7 bases. The V gene end was trimmed by 3 bases and the J gene end by 0 bases; junction bases not matched to a gene: 13. CDR3 length: 18 residues. CDR1 KGHSH and CDR2 LQKENI come from the germline V gene. The CDR3 sequence is CASSPRQGVGALNTEAFF. CDR3 coding DNA: TGTGCCAGCTCACCGCGACAGGGTGTCGGGGCATTGAACACTGAAGCTTTCTTT.

The rearrangement links TRBV28 to TRBJ2-3, with 9 nucleotides matching TRBD1. The CDR3 runs to 14 residues. The V gene's germline CDR1 is MDHEN and CDR2 SYDVKM. With 10 bases clipped from V and 1 base from J, the junction kept 6 bases outside the gene matches. This CDR3 is CATQRQGGTDTQYF. The CDR3 DNA sequence: TGTGCCACCCAACGACAGGGGGGCACAGATACGCAGTATTTT.

The chain recombines TRBV5-1 with TRBJ2-5; TRBD1 matches 8 bases. The junction had 6 bases not matched to a gene; V was cut back by 1 base and J by 4 bases. The V gene's germline CDR1 is SGHRS and CDR2 YFSETQ. The CDR3 sequence is 15 residues long. CDR3 coding DNA: TGCGCCAGCAGCTTGTCCCAGGGGGCATTAGAGACCCAGTACTTC. Protein sequence: CASSLSQGALETQYF.

The chain couples TRBV18 to TRBJ2-1, with D unclear. Trimming removed 3 bases from V and 7 bases from J, with 10 bases in between. This CDR3 is built from 13 residues. Germline V CDR1 and CDR2: KGHSH, LQKENI. DNA for the CDR3: TGTGCCAGCTCACCGAACCCGGCGAATGAGCAGTTCTTC. This gives the protein CASSPNPANEQFF. Full variable domain (remainder filled in from reference TRBV18 and TRBJ2-1): NAGVMQNPRHLVRRRGQEARLRCSPMKGHSHVYWYRQLPEEGLKFMVYLQKENIIDESGMPKERFSAEFPKEGPSILRIQQVVRGDSAAYFCASSPNPANEQFFGPGTRLTVL.

This chain links TRBV28 with TRBJ1-3, with 7 bases aligning to TRBD1. The CDR3 is 15 amino acids. From germline, CDR1 is MDHEN and CDR2 SYDVKM. V dropped 5 bases and J dropped 0; count of bases not matched to a gene: 4. This CDR3 reads CASSETGFSGNTIYF. Written as DNA, the CDR3 is TGTGCCAGCAGTGAGACAGGGTTCTCTGGAAACACCATATATTTT. Complete variable domain (other parts from reference TRBV28 and TRBJ1-3): DVKVTQSSRYLVKRTGEKVFLECVQDMDHENMFWYRQDPGLGLRLIYFSYDVKMKEKGDIPEGYSVSREKKERFSLILESASTNQTSMYLCASSETGFSGNTIYFGEGSWLTVV.

The rearrangement uses TRBV7-2 and TRBJ2-1; 12 positions match TRBD2. The germline gives CDR1 SGHTA, CDR2 FQGNSA. CDR3 length equals 14 residues. Losses at the gene ends were 3 bases for V and 8 bases for J; bases not matched to a gene: 2. The chain's CDR3 is CASSLASGRDEQFF. CDR3 DNA sequence: TGTGCCAGCAGCTTGGCTAGCGGGAGGGATGAGCAGTTCTTC.

This chain uses TRBV5-4 with TRBJ2-3; TRBD2 aligns across 16 bases. The CDR3 loop spans 15 amino acids. J was trimmed by 6 bases and V by 5 bases; bases with no gene match: 3. Germline CDR1 SGHNT, CDR2 YYREEE (reference sequence). CDR3 coding DNA: TGTGCCAGCAGGGGGACTAGCGGGAGGGTGGATACGCAGTATTTT. Translating it yields CASRGTSGRVDTQYF.

The gene calls are TRBV5-4 and TRBJ2-1; no clear D gene. The CDR3 covers 17 residues. CDR1 and CDR2 from the germline V gene are SGHNT and YYREEE (reference sequence). Trimming stripped 4 bases from V and 5 bases from J, with 22 bases between. The CDR3 region has the DNA TGTGCCAGCAGCCCACCCCGCGGCCGTCCCAACCACAATGAGCAGTTCTTC. Protein sequence: CASSPPRGRPNHNEQFF.

The J gene is TRBJ2-7, the V gene TRBV6-6; 9 bases match TRBD1. Germline-derived CDR1 and CDR2 are MNHNY and SVGAGI (reference sequence). The CDR3 consists of 14 residues. V shed 5 bases, J shed 3 bases, and the junction held 5 bases outside the gene matches. The CDR3 loop is CASSTPTGGYEQYF. CDR3 DNA sequence: TGTGCCAGCAGTACCCCGACAGGGGGCTACGAGCAGTACTTC.

CDR3 sequence: CASSLFLDQPQHF. CDR3 coding DNA: TGTGCCAGCAGCTTGTTTCTTGACCAGCCCCAGCATTTT. The chain recombines TRBV5-8 with TRBJ1-5; D call uncertain. The CDR3 sequence is 13 residues long. Germline CDR1 reads SGHTS; CDR2 reads YDEGEE. Trimming shortened V by 1 base and J by 7 bases, and 9 bases separated the two germline ends.

The chain is built from TRBV2 and TRBJ2-1, with 9 bases that match TRBD2. Germline V gives CDR1 SNHLY, CDR2 FYNNEI. V was clipped by 8 bases and J by 4 bases; unmatched bases: 6. This CDR3 spans 14 amino acids. This chain's CDR3 is CASETSGTYNEQFF. In DNA form, the CDR3 reads TGTGCCAGCGAGACTAGCGGTACATACAATGAGCAGTTCTTC.

This clone appeared once. This rearrangement joins TRBV6-6 to TRBJ2-7; the D is unclear. Germline lookup yields CDR1 MNHNY and CDR2 SVGAGI (reference sequence). This CDR3 is 11 amino acids long. V was trimmed by 5 bases and J by 3 bases, leaving 5 bases between them. Here the CDR3 DNA reads TGTGCCAGCAGTCCACGCTACGAGCAGTACTTC. This gives the protein CASSPRYEQYF.

The chain employs TRBV19 and TRBJ2-2, with 8 nucleotides matching TRBD1. The CDR3 has 15 residues. Germline V gene sequence: CDR1 LNHDA, CDR2 SQIVND (reference sequence). The ends lost 5 bases at V and 4 bases at J; junction bases unmatched: 6. CDR3 region: CASSPTGVRTGELFF. CDR3 sequence (DNA): TGTGCCAGTAGTCCGACAGGGGTGCGCACCGGGGAGCTGTTTTTT.

This clone occurred many times. The rearrangement joins TRBV2 to TRBJ2-5; TRBD2 matches 7 bases. Trimming cost V 4 bases and J 9 bases; bases outside gene matches: 8. Germline values: CDR1 SNHLY, CDR2 FYNNEI. The CDR3 length is 13 residues. The CDR3 nucleotides read TGTGCCAGCAGTGGAATCCCCCGGGGGGCCCAGTACTTC. It translates to CASSGIPRGAQYF.

This clone came up a few times. The chain couples TRBV7-8 to TRBJ2-6; D ambiguous. The V and J ends lost 2 bases and 2 bases respectively, with 4 bases between them. The CDR3 has 14 residues. Germline CDR1 SGHVS, CDR2 FQNEAQ. The CDR3 loop reads CASSLLTGANVLTF. DNA of the CDR3: TGTGCCAGCAGCTTACTTACTGGGGCCAACGTCCTGACTTTC.

The chain uses TRBV18 and TRBJ2-1; no clear D. Germline V gene data show CDR1 as KGHSH and CDR2 as LQKENI. The CDR3 consists of 15 residues. The germline V and J ends were trimmed by 3 bases and 5 bases, with 14 bases remaining between them. The CDR3 reads CASSPAAAPNNEQFF. In nucleotides, the CDR3 is TGTGCCAGCTCACCGGCGGCGGCTCCCAACAATGAGCAGTTCTTC.

The sample holds a few counts of this clone. V gene TRBV19 combines with J gene TRBJ2-5, with TRBD2 as a possible D gene (6 bases). V lost 5 bases to trimming and J lost 1 base, with 11 bases between them. The CDR3 runs 14 residues. Per germline, CDR1 LNHDA and CDR2 SQIVND (reference sequence). The CDR3 DNA sequence: TGTGCCAGTAGTTCGCGGGACGTCCAAGAGACCCAGTACTTC. This codes for CASSSRDVQETQYF.

The CDR3 sequence: CASKPGPGYEQYF. As DNA, the CDR3 is TGCGCCAGCAAGCCCGGGCCAGGTTACGAGCAGTACTTC. This chain connects TRBV5-1 to TRBJ2-7; D not certain. V lost 6 bases, J lost 4 bases, and 14 bases lay in between. This CDR3 comprises 13 residues. The germline gives CDR1 SGHRS, CDR2 YFSETQ.

The V call is TRBV6-1, the J call TRBJ2-1; D unclear. V lost 2 bases and J 11 bases, leaving 10 bases between the germline ends. The CDR3 loop spans 12 amino acids. CDR1 is MNHNS, CDR2 SASEGT, per germline. The CDR3 coding sequence is TGTGCCAGCAGTGAACTGGGGTACCAGCAGTTCTTC. Translating it yields CASSELGYQQFF.